The 26 T cell receptor beta chains below all came from one sample that was sequenced in a study of Graves' ophthalmopathy and Graves' hyperthyroidism. The sequenced template was RNA, covering the TCR beta CDR3 region. An initial RT-PCR round employing HTBI primers preceded a second-round multiplex PCR. TCRdb fed the multiplex PCR reads into MiXCR, producing one record per CDR3 protein. The sample comprises around 1.1 million distinct CDR3 sequences, roughly two fifths of which are singletons, and over 8.5% rests with the top ten. Material: peripheral blood or thyroid tissue (not recorded which). The receptors were sampled from an adult man with Graves' hyperthyroidism.

This clonotype was picked up a small number of times. At one end, the junction sequence differs from germline, possibly due to a read error. The chain recombines TRBV2 with TRBJ2-7; D perhaps matches TRBD1 (7 bases). From germline, CDR1 is SNHLY and CDR2 FYNNEI. The CDR3 contains 14 residues. The chain's CDR3 is CVSTRQGGIYEQYF. Here the CDR3 DNA reads TGTGTCAGCACGCGGCAGGGGGGTATCTACGAGCAGTACTTC.

The chain joins TRBV29-1 to TRBJ2-1; D is uncertain. The germline gives CDR1 SQVTM, CDR2 ANQGSEA. The V end lost 6 bases, the J end lost 8 bases, and 14 bases lay between the germline ends. The CDR3 has 12 amino acids. CDR3 amino acids: CSVGPPRHEQFF. The CDR3 DNA sequence: TGCAGCGTGGGCCCGCCTCGGCATGAGCAGTTCTTC.

For this clonotype: The CDR3 does not end in the conserved phenylalanine or tryptophan, so this is likely a read error. The DNA is left out, because the CDR3 cannot be placed on it with certainty; the CDR3 is given as TCRdb lists it. The chain carries TRBV7-2 and TRBJ2-7; the table gives TRBD1 as D, unverified against the DNA. Germline V gene lookup returns CDR1 SGHTA and CDR2 FQGNSA. The CDR3 spans 8 amino acids, including both terminal residues. CDR3 sequence reads: CASSLGGA.

This chain links TRBV5-1 with TRBJ1-5, with TRBD1 matching over 8 bases. The length of the CDR3 is 16 residues. The junction had 10 bases not matched to a gene; V was cut back by 4 bases and J by 4 bases. The germline V gene encodes CDR1 SGHRS and CDR2 YFSETQ. CDR3 nucleotide sequence: TGCGCCAGCAGCGAACAGGGGGGTCCTACTAATCAGCCCCAGCATTTT. Amino acid sequence: CASSEQGGPTNQPQHF.

This clonotype was seen only a few times. The rearrangement joins TRBV7-8 to TRBJ2-2; 9 bases match TRBD1. V lost 5 bases to trimming and J lost 9 bases; unmatched junction nucleotides: 16. CDR1 is SGHVS, CDR2 FQNEAQ, per germline. The CDR3 spans 17 residues. CDR3 nucleotide sequence: TGTGCCAGCAGCGTCGCCGGGACAGGGATGATTCTACGGGAGCTGTTTTTT. Protein: CASSVAGTGMILRELFF.

J is TRBJ1-6 and V is TRBV20-1, with D uncertain. V was cut by 1 base and J by 2 bases, with 9 bases left in between. The CDR3 consists of 15 residues. Looked up from germline, CDR1 is DFQATT and CDR2 is SNEGSKA (reference sequence). CDR3 bases: TGCAGTGCTAGAGTTGCAGCCACCTATAATTCACCCCTCCACTTT. Amino acid sequence: CSARVAATYNSPLHF.

As regards this clonotype: Since a much larger clone is just one base distant, this may be a read error. The rearrangement uses TRBV7-9 and TRBJ2-5, with D possibly matching TRBD2 (6 bases). The CDR3 spans 15 residues. The V and J ends lost 1 base and 2 bases respectively, with 11 bases between them. In germline, CDR1 is SEHNR, CDR2 FQNEAQ (reference sequence). The CDR3 DNA is TGTGCCAGCAGCTTAGGCCCTAGCGAACAAGAGACCCAGTACTTC. It specifies CASSLGPSEQETQYF.

In this sample, this clonotype turned up many times. The CDR3 DNA sequence: TGTGCCAGCACCCCAGAGGGGGTTAGCTCCTATAATTCACCCCTCCACTTT. This translates into CASTPEGVSSYNSPLHF. The rearrangement links TRBV2 to TRBJ1-6, with D possibly being TRBD1 (6 bases). The germline V gene has CDR1 SNHLY and CDR2 FYNNEI. The V gene lost 7 bases and the J gene lost 0 bases, with 16 bases spanning the gap. The CDR3 contains 17 residues.

The chain combines TRBV7-8 with TRBJ2-2; TRBD1 matches at 11 bases. The CDR3 contains 16 residues. Germline-derived CDR1 and CDR2 are SGHVS and FQNEAQ. The junction had 5 bases not matched to a gene; V was cut back by 3 bases and J by 5 bases. Here the CDR3 reads CASSFSGTGGTGELFF. The CDR3, as DNA: TGTGCCAGCAGCTTCAGTGGGACAGGGGGAACCGGGGAGCTGTTTTTT.

The chain recombines TRBV20-1 with TRBJ1-1; D gene unclear. The CDR3 consists of 14 residues. Germline lookup yields CDR1 DFQATT and CDR2 SNEGSKA (reference sequence). The ends were cut back, 6 bases at V and 6 bases at J, with 20 bases in the middle. The CDR3 nucleotides read TGCAGTGCCAGCAGCCTCGCAGCTCATGCTGAAGCTTTCTTT. Protein product: CSASSLAAHAEAFF.

To note about this clonotype: A much larger clone sits a single nucleotide away, making a read error possible. The rearrangement joins TRBV2 to TRBJ2-5, with D perhaps matching TRBD1 (6 bases). Germline V CDR1 and CDR2: SNHLY, FYNNEI. This CDR3 has 14 amino acids. Trimming left V 5 bases short and J 5 bases short, with 15 bases between. CDR3 loop: CASSPLTGSETQYF. CDR3 nucleotide sequence: TGTGCCAGCAGTCCCCTCACAGGGAGTGAGACCCAGTACTTC.

The chain couples TRBV20-1 to TRBJ1-2, with no clear D. In germline, CDR1 is DFQATT, CDR2 SNEGSKA (reference sequence). The V and J ends lost 1 base and 5 bases respectively, with 11 bases between them. This CDR3 is built from 13 residues. CDR3 DNA sequence: TGCAGTGCTAGAGCCGGGAGCGGGTATGGCTACACCTTC. Protein: CSARAGSGYGYTF.

The J gene is TRBJ2-2, the V gene TRBV12-3 or TRBV12-4, with 7 bases identical to TRBD2. There are 15 residues in the CDR3. V shed 7 bases, J shed 7 bases, and the junction held 12 bases outside the gene matches. The CDR3 sequence is CASTPTGTKGGELFF. The CDR3 region has the DNA TGTGCCAGCACCCCAACCGGGACTAAAGGCGGGGAGCTGTTTTTT.

A note on this clonotype: Germline and junction disagree at one end, which may indicate a read error. This rearrangement joins TRBV4-1 to TRBJ1-6, with D unresolved. Looked up from germline, CDR1 is MGHRA and CDR2 is YSYEKL. The CDR3 spans 16 residues. CDR3 amino acids: CAGSQEESSYNSPLHF. DNA of the CDR3: TGCGCCGGCAGCCAAGAGGAGAGCTCCTATAATTCACCCCTCCACTTT.

In the case of this clonotype: A much larger clone differs from this one at a single base, so this may be a read error. This chain joins TRBV20-1 and TRBJ1-6, with D unclear. The CDR3 runs to 14 residues. Germline values: CDR1 DFQATT, CDR2 SNEGSKA (reference sequence). The CDR3 loop reads CSARDMLDNSPFHF. CDR3 bases: TGCAGTGCTAGAGATATGTTAGATAATTCACCCTTCCACTTT.

The chain is built from TRBV29-1 and TRBJ2-7; 7 nucleotides match TRBD2. Germline values: CDR1 SQVTM, CDR2 ANQGSEA. The CDR3 is 15 amino acids. V was clipped by 8 bases and J by 1 base; unmatched bases: 14. DNA of the CDR3: TGCAGCAGCGGGGACGGGACTTTGGTTTCCTACGAGCAGTACTTC. It specifies CSSGDGTLVSYEQYF.

Details on this clonotype: One junction end disagrees with the germline gene, perhaps due to a read error. The gene calls are TRBV10-3 and TRBJ1-4; the match to TRBD1 covers 7 bases. CDR1 is ENHRY, CDR2 SYGVKD, per germline. CDR3 length: 15 amino acids. The CDR3 loop is CASSAPGQSNEKLFF. DNA for the CDR3: TGTGCCAGCAGTGCCCCGGGACAGAGCAATGAAAAACTGTTTTTT.

The gene calls are TRBV19 and TRBJ2-5; D possibly corresponds to TRBD2 (6 bases). V lost 10 bases, J lost 1 base, and 13 bases lay in between. CDR3 size: 13 residues. Germline CDR1 reads LNHDA; CDR2 reads SQIVND (reference sequence). CDR3 DNA sequence: TGTGCCACCCGGAGGGGTACCCAAGAGACCCAGTACTTC. Translated, it gives CATRRGTQETQYF.

There are many counts of this clonotype. The rearrangement joins TRBV20-1 to TRBJ2-5, with D uncertain. This CDR3 spans 11 amino acids. Germline loops: CDR1 DFQATT, CDR2 SNEGSKA (reference sequence). V lost 7 bases to trimming and J lost 2 bases, with 8 bases between them. The CDR3 sequence is CSVVGQETQYF. The CDR3 coding sequence is TGCAGTGTGGTGGGACAAGAGACCCAGTACTTC.

The genes are TRBV4-2 and TRBJ1-2; D gene ambiguous. In germline, CDR1 is LGHNA, CDR2 YNFKEQ. Trimming shortened V by 3 bases and J by 4 bases, and 18 bases separated the two germline ends. There are 16 residues in the CDR3. In DNA form, the CDR3 reads TGTGCCAGCAGCCATGAAAATGGCGCCAGTACCTATGGCTACACCTTC. Translating it yields CASSHENGASTYGYTF.

J is TRBJ1-5 and V is TRBV7-2; 7 nucleotides align to TRBD1. Germline loops: CDR1 SGHTA, CDR2 FQGNSA. The trim removed 6 bases at V and 6 bases at J, leaving 14 bases unmatched. The CDR3 is 16 residues long. The CDR3 region is CASSLSPGGRSQPQHF. In DNA form, the CDR3 reads TGTGCCAGCAGTTTATCCCCAGGGGGTCGGAGTCAGCCCCAGCATTTT.

The gene calls are TRBV29-1 and TRBJ2-6, with D possibly called TRBD1 or TRBD2 (5 bases each). CDR3 length equals 17 residues. V lost 3 bases and J lost 0, with 15 bases in between. Germline-derived CDR1 and CDR2 are SQVTM and ANQGSEA. The CDR3 bases are TGCAGCGTTGATGGGGGAGCAGACGGCTCTGGGGCCAACGTCCTGACTTTC. Protein sequence: CSVDGGADGSGANVLTF.

The CDR3 coding sequence is TGCGCCAGCAGCCAAGGGGGGGGACTAGTAGCGTTGCTGTACTTC. Translating it yields CASSQGGGLVALLYF. The chain joins TRBV4-3 to TRBJ2-7, with 8 nucleotides matching TRBD2. Germline trimming cut 1 base from V and 12 bases from J; bases unmatched to any gene: 14. There are 15 residues in the CDR3. Germline lookup yields CDR1 LGHNA and CDR2 YSLEER.

The chain carries TRBV5-1 and TRBJ2-7; 8 bases are shared with TRBD1. Unmatched junction bases numbered 5, after V lost 3 bases and J lost 6 bases. In germline, CDR1 is SGHRS, CDR2 YFSETQ. This CDR3 is built from 13 residues. The CDR3 spells CASSYGQGREQYF. The CDR3 DNA follows: TGCGCCAGCAGCTACGGACAGGGTCGCGAGCAGTACTTC. Full variable domain (outside the CDR3, taken from reference TRBV5-1 and TRBJ2-7): KAGVTQTPRYLIKTRGQQVTLSCSPISGHRSVSWYQQTPGQGLQFLFEYFSETQRNKGNFPGRFSGRQFSNSRSEMNVSTLELGDSALYLCASSYGQGREQYFGPGTRLTVT.

This clonotype was counted ten times or more. In DNA form, the CDR3 reads TGCAGTGCCAGGCCAGGGTCCTATAATTCACCCCTCCACTTT. Amino acid sequence: CSARPGSYNSPLHF. The chain uses TRBV20-1 and TRBJ1-6; D might be TRBD1 (5 bases). There are 14 residues in the CDR3. Germline CDR1 is DFQATT and CDR2 is SNEGSKA (reference sequence). Trimming left V 6 bases short and J 1 base short, with 10 bases between.

This clonotype was counted ten times or more. This sequence joins TRBV20-1 and TRBJ1-1; D unresolved. V was clipped by 4 bases and J by 2 bases, with 14 bases between them. The germline V gene has CDR1 DFQATT and CDR2 SNEGSKA (reference sequence). The CDR3 totals 14 residues. This CDR3 is CSANEQPVNTEAFF. CDR3 sequence (DNA): TGCAGTGCTAATGAGCAGCCGGTAAACACTGAAGCTTTCTTT.